The 15 T cell receptor beta chains listed next were all sequenced from one sample in a study of T cells in Graves' hyperthyroidism and ophthalmopathy. Researchers took RNA transcripts and amplified the TCR beta CDR3 regions from them. HTBI primers drove first-round RT-PCR of the TCR CDR3. TCRdb analysed the multiplex PCR reads with MiXCR anew, one entry per CDR3 protein. The sample records approximately 740,000 distinct CDR3 sequences, approximately 14% being singletons. Sequenced: blood. The receptors originated from a woman younger than 35 with Graves' hyperthyroidism.

The table lists this clonotype with a few counts. This chain links TRBV28 with TRBJ2-3, with D perhaps being TRBD1 or TRBD2 (5 bases each). The CDR3 sequence is 14 residues long. Trimming removed 5 bases from V and 4 bases from J, with 13 bases in between. Germline-derived CDR1 and CDR2 are MDHEN and SYDVKM. The CDR3, as DNA: TGTGCCAGCAGTCCCCCCCGAGGGGCAGATACGCAGTATTTT. It translates to CASSPPRGADTQYF. The variable domain in full, completed from reference TRBV28 and TRBJ2-3, reads DVKVTQSSRYLVKRTGEKVFLECVQDMDHENMFWYRQDPGLGLRLIYFSYDVKMKEKGDIPEGYSVSREKKERFSLILESASTNQTSMYLCASSPPRGADTQYFGPGTRLTVL.

This clonotype has a count of ten or more. This chain uses TRBV7-9 with TRBJ2-7, with D perhaps TRBD2 (5 bases). This CDR3 spans 13 amino acids. Germline-derived CDR1 and CDR2 are SEHNR and FQNEAQ (reference sequence). The V gene lost 5 bases and the J gene lost 7 bases, with 15 bases spanning the gap. The CDR3 DNA follows: TGTGCCAGCAGCCTACCGGGGAGAGGAGAGCAGTACTTC. As protein: CASSLPGRGEQYF.

A remark on this clonotype: Germline and junction disagree at one end, which may indicate a read error. The chain couples TRBV28 to TRBJ1-3; D is unclear. CDR3 length equals 17 residues. Germline CDR1 is MDHEN and CDR2 is SYDVKM. CDR3 DNA: TGTACCAGCCTAGCGTCGGCGGGGTCGAGTTCTGGAAACACCATATATTTT. The encoded protein is CTSLASAGSSSGNTIYF.

The V gene is TRBV4-2, the J gene TRBJ2-1; D gene unclear. Trimming stripped 8 bases from V and 0 bases from J, with 14 bases between. This CDR3 is built from 15 residues. From germline, CDR1 is LGHNA and CDR2 YNFKEQ. The CDR3 loop reads CASGSNPSSYNEQFF. CDR3 bases: TGTGCCAGCGGTAGTAACCCGAGCTCCTACAATGAGCAGTTCTTC.

V usage is TRBV2 and J usage is TRBJ2-3; 7 nucleotides match TRBD2. Per germline, CDR1 SNHLY and CDR2 FYNNEI. V was clipped by 0 bases and J by 1 base; unmatched bases: 1. This CDR3 is built from 15 residues. The CDR3 DNA reads as TGTGCCAGCAGTGAAGCTACTAGCGGCACAGATACGCAGTATTTT. Its protein product is CASSEATSGTDTQYF.

This clonotype showed up just a few times. V usage is TRBV29-1 and J usage is TRBJ2-1, with TRBD2 identical over 9 bases. Germline-derived CDR1 and CDR2 are SQVTM and ANQGSEA. Trimming took 5 bases from V and 5 from J; bases not matched to a gene: 4. The CDR3 totals 13 residues. Here the CDR3 DNA reads TGCAGCGTTTGGACTAGCGACCACAATGAGCAGTTCTTC. This gives the protein CSVWTSDHNEQFF.

The genes are TRBV19 and TRBJ2-1, with TRBD2 matching over 8 bases. Germline V CDR1 and CDR2: LNHDA, SQIVND (reference sequence). With V trimmed by 5 bases and J by 7 bases, 13 bases remained unmatched. CDR3 size: 16 residues. CDR3 sequence reads: CASSFSGTGTRNEQFF. The CDR3 DNA sequence: TGTGCCAGTAGTTTCTCGGGGACCGGGACTAGGAATGAGCAGTTCTTC.

This clonotype was observed a few times. The chain combines TRBV20-1 with TRBJ2-2; D not certain. Germline V CDR1 and CDR2: DFQATT, SNEGSKA (reference sequence). The CDR3 extends over 13 amino acids. V gave up 2 bases and J gave up 4 bases, with 8 bases separating them. CDR3 sequence (DNA): TGCAGTGCTAGATCCTCGTTCACCGGGGAGCTGTTTTTT. Amino acids: CSARSSFTGELFF.

This clonotype was seen a handful of times. The chain employs TRBV4-2 and TRBJ2-6; 11 bases are a match to TRBD2. CDR1 is LGHNA, CDR2 YNFKEQ, per germline. The trim removed 1 base at V and 0 bases at J, leaving 5 bases unmatched. CDR3 length: 19 amino acids. CDR3 DNA sequence: TGTGCCAGCAGCCAAGTTCTAGCGGGAGGCTCCTCTGGGGCCAACGTCCTGACTTTC. Protein: CASSQVLAGGSSGANVLTF.

In its sample, this clonotype was seen once. The V gene is TRBV12-3 or TRBV12-4, the J gene TRBJ1-1; D remains unclear. Trimming pared 6 bases from V and 6 bases from J, leaving 14 bases between. The CDR3 totals 13 residues. CDR3 residues: CASRVGRWSEAFF. The CDR3 nucleotides read TGTGCCAGCAGGGTCGGGCGGTGGTCTGAAGCTTTCTTT.

This clonotype was counted at least ten times. The chain combines TRBV7-9 with TRBJ1-1; 7 bases map to TRBD1. There are 13 residues in the CDR3. The V gene end was trimmed by 8 bases and the J gene end by 5 bases; junction bases not matched to a gene: 8. CDR1 is SEHNR, CDR2 FQNEAQ, per germline (reference sequence). The CDR3 region has the DNA TGTGCCAGCGAGGGGGCCAGCCAAACTGAAGCTTTCTTT. This encodes CASEGASQTEAFF.

In this sample, this clonotype turned up many times. The chain carries TRBV4-1 and TRBJ1-1; D possibly corresponds to TRBD1 (5 bases). The V gene lost 0 bases and the J gene lost 4 bases, with 12 bases spanning the gap. The CDR3 extends over 15 amino acids. The germline gives CDR1 MGHRA, CDR2 YSYEKL. CDR3 amino acids: CASSQDDRLTTEAFF. The CDR3, as DNA: TGCGCCAGCAGCCAAGATGACAGACTAACCACTGAAGCTTTCTTT.

This chain uses TRBV9 with TRBJ2-2; maybe TRBD1 (5 bases). V lost 6 bases, J lost 4 bases, and 19 bases lay in between. From germline, CDR1 is SGDLS and CDR2 YYNGEE. The CDR3 runs 16 residues. As DNA, the CDR3 is TGTGCCAGCACCTCAGGGATTCAACCCCTCACCGGGGAGCTGTTTTTT. This gives the protein CASTSGIQPLTGELFF.

This clonotype was counted many times. The chain carries TRBV2 and TRBJ1-5, with 8 bases lining up with TRBD1. V was clipped by 1 base and J by 5 bases; unmatched bases: 4. The CDR3 totals 15 residues. Germline values: CDR1 SNHLY, CDR2 FYNNEI. Here the CDR3 reads CASSEDRGGYQPQHF. The CDR3 DNA follows: TGTGCCAGCAGTGAAGACAGGGGGGGGTATCAGCCCCAGCATTTT.

The chain has TRBV19 and TRBJ1-6; 9 bases agree with TRBD1. Germline CDR1 is LNHDA and CDR2 is SQIVND (reference sequence). Trimming removed 6 bases from V and 10 bases from J; junction bases left unmatched: 7. This CDR3 is built from 14 residues. CDR3 DNA sequence: TGTGCCAGTAGCTACGGGACAGGGCGGTCACCCCTCCACTTT. This codes for CASSYGTGRSPLHF.